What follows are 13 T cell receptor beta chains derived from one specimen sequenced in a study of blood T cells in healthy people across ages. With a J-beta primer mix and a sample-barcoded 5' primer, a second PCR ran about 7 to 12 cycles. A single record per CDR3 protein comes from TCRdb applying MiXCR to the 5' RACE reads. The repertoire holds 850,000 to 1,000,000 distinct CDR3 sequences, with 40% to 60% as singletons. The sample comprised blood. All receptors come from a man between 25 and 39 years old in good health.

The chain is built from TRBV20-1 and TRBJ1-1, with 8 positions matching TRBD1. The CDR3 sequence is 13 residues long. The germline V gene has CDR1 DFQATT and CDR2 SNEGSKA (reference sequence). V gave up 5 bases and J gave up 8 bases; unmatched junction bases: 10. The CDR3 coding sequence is TGCAGTGCTTTGGGACAGGTGGACCCAGAAGCTTTCTTT. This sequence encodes CSALGQVDPEAFF.

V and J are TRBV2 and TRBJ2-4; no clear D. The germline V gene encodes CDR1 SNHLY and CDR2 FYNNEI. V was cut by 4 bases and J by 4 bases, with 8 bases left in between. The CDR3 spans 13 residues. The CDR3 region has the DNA TGTGCCAGCAGTGGGCAGCTAAAAAACATTCAGTACTTC. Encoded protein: CASSGQLKNIQYF. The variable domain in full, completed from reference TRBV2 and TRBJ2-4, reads EPEVTQTPSHQVTQMGQEVILRCVPISNHLYFYWYRQILGQKVEFLVSFYNNEISEKSEIFDDQFSVERPDGSNFTLKIRSTKLEDSAMYFCASSGQLKNIQYFGAGTRLSVL.

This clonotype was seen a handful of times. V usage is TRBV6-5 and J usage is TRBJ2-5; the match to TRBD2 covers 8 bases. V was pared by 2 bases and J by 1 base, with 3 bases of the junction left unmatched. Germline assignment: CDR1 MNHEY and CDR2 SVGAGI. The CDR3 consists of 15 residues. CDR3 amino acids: CASSYLGTSQETQYF. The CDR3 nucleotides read TGTGCCAGCAGTTACCTTGGGACTAGCCAAGAGACCCAGTACTTC.

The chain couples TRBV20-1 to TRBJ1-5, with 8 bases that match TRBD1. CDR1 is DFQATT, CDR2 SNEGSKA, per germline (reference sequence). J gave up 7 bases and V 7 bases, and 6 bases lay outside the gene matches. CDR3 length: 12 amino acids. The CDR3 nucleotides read TGCAGTGGAAGTCCAGGGGGCCAGCCCCAGCATTTT. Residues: CSGSPGGQPQHF.

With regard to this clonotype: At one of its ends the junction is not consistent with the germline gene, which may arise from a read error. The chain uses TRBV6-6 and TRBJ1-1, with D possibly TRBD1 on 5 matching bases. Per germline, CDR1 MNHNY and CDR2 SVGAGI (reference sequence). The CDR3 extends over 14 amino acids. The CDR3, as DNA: TGTGCCAGCGTGGTCGGGACCATGAACACTGCAGCTTTCTTT. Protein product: CASVVGTMNTAAFF.

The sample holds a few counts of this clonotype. CDR3 amino acids: CASSFGDNEQYF. For the CDR3, the DNA is TGTGCCAGCAGCTTCGGGGATAACGAGCAGTACTTC. The V and J genes are TRBV13 and TRBJ2-7; weak D call: TRBD2 (5 bases). Germline CDR1 reads PRHDT; CDR2 reads FYEKMQ (reference sequence). CDR3 length: 12 amino acids. V was pared by 3 bases and J by 5 bases, with 8 bases between.

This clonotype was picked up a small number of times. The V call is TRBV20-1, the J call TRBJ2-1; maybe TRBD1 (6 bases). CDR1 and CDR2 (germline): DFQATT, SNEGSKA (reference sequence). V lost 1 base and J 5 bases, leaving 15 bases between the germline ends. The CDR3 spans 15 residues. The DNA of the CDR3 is TGCAGTGCTAGAGTTCAGGGGATAGATAACAATGAGCAGTTCTTC. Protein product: CSARVQGIDNNEQFF.

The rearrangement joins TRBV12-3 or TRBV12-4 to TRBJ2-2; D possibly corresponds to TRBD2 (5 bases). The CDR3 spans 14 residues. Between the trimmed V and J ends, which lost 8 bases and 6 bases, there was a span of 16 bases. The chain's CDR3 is CASLPGLNPGELFF. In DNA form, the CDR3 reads TGTGCCAGCCTGCCGGGATTAAACCCCGGGGAGCTGTTTTTT.

DNA for the CDR3: TGTGCCAGCAGCCCCACCCTGGCCCGACTGAGCACAGATACGCAGTATTTT. Translating it yields CASSPTLARLSTDTQYF. V and J are TRBV9 and TRBJ2-3, with D hard to call. Germline values: CDR1 SGDLS, CDR2 YYNGEE. The CDR3 is 17 amino acids. Deletions cut 4 bases from V and 0 bases from J, with 18 bases between.

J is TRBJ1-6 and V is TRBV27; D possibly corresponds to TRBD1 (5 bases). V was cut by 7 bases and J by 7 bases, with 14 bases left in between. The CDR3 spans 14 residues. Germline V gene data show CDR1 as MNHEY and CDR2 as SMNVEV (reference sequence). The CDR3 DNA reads TGTGCCAGCACCCTCGGGGGAGGGAATTCACCCCTCCACTTT. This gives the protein CASTLGGGNSPLHF.

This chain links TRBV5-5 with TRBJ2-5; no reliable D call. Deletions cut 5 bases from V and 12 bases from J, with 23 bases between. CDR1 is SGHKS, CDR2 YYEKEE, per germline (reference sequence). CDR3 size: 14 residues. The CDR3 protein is CASSQALPPAVEYF. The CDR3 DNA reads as TGTGCCAGCAGTCAAGCCCTCCCACCCGCAGTCGAGTACTTC.

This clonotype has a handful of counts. CDR3 DNA sequence: TGTGCCAGCAGTCCGGGACAGACTAGAGAAAAACTGTTTTTT. Residues: CASSPGQTREKLFF. V gene TRBV12-3 or TRBV12-4 combines with J gene TRBJ1-4; 7 bases agree with TRBD1. V shed 5 bases, J shed 8 bases, and the junction held 8 bases outside the gene matches. The CDR3 contains 14 residues.

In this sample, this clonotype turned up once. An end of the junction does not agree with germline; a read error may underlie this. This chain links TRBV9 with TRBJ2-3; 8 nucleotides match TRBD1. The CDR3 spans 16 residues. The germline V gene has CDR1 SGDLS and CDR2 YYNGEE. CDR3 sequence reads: CTSSVGQGQPTDTQYF. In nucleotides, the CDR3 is TGTACCAGCAGCGTTGGACAGGGCCAACCAACAGATACGCAGTATTTT.